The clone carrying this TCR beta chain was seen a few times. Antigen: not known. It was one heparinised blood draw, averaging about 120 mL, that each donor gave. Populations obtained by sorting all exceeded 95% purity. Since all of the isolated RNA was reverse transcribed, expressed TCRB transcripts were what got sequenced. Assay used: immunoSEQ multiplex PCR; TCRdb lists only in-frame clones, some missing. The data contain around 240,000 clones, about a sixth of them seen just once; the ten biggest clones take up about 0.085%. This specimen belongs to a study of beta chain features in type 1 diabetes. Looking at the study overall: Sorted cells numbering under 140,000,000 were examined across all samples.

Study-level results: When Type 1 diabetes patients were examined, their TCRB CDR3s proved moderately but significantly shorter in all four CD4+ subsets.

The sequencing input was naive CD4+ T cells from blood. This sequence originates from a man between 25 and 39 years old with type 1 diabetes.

The CDR3 coding sequence is TGCGCCAGCAGCCAAGGGCAGGGGGCGCTGAGAGAGACCCAGTACTTC. As protein: CASSQGQGALRETQYF. This rearrangement joins TRBV4-1 to TRBJ2-5, with TRBD1 matching over 8 bases. This CDR3 contains 16 residues. V was clipped by 1 base and J by 4 bases; unmatched bases: 8. CDR1 is MGHRA, CDR2 YSYEKL, per germline.